The 32 T cell receptor beta chains below all came from one sample that was sequenced in a study of response to subunit inactivated influenza vaccine. MiXCR was run by TCRdb on the RT-PCR reads, yielding one entry per CDR3 protein. The table lists about 650,000 distinct CDR3 sequences, 14% of them singletons. The sequencing here drew on PBMCs from blood, taken around two weeks before vaccination. These receptor sequences come from a man in his forties or fifties who received an inactivated influenza vaccine.

This clonotype was found many times. The V and J genes are TRBV7-3 and TRBJ2-3; no clear D. The germline CDR1 and CDR2 sequences are SGHTA and FQGTGA. This CDR3 region has 14 residues. V dropped 5 bases and J dropped 2 bases, with 11 bases sitting between them. The chain's CDR3 is CASSPLQNTDTQYF. The CDR3 nucleotides are TGTGCCAGCAGCCCCCTTCAGAACACAGATACGCAGTATTTT. Based on the CDR3 plus reference TRBV7-3 and TRBJ2-3, the full variable domain is GAGVSQTPSNKVTEKGKYVELRCDPISGHTALYWYRQSLGQGPEFLIYFQGTGAADDSGLPNDRFFAVRPEGSVSTLKIQRTERGDSAVYLCASSPLQNTDTQYFGPGTRLTVL.

The sample holds a few counts of this clonotype. V and J are TRBV4-3 and TRBJ2-5; D is ambiguous. The CDR3 extends over 14 amino acids. V was trimmed by 0 bases and J by 7 bases, leaving 12 bases between them. Germline V gene lookup returns CDR1 LGHNA and CDR2 YSLEER. Written as DNA, the CDR3 is TGCGCCAGCAGCCAAGATGTGATGGCAGGGACCCAGTACTTC. This encodes CASSQDVMAGTQYF.

The genes are TRBV20-1 and TRBJ2-4; TRBD1 agrees at 9 bases. The V segment lost 2 bases and the J segment 3 bases; nucleotides outside the gene matches: 5. CDR1 is DFQATT, CDR2 SNEGSKA, per germline (reference sequence). The CDR3 loop spans 15 amino acids. CDR3 sequence (DNA): TGCAGTGCTAGACGAGGGACAGGGCGCAAAAACATTCAGTACTTC. It translates to CSARRGTGRKNIQYF.

This clonotype occurred a few times. The CDR3, as DNA: TGCAGTGCTAGAGTCGGGGGCGGGGGAGGCTACACCTTC. It is translated as CSARVGGGGGYTF. The rearrangement links TRBV20-1 to TRBJ1-2; D may be TRBD1 (6 bases). CDR3 size: 13 residues. From germline, CDR1 is DFQATT and CDR2 SNEGSKA (reference sequence). V was trimmed by 1 base and J by 8 bases, leaving 14 bases between them.

In its sample, this clonotype was seen a few times. J is TRBJ2-5 and V is TRBV7-2; 10 positions agree with TRBD2. Germline V gives CDR1 SGHTA, CDR2 FQGNSA. The V and J ends lost 1 base and 5 bases, in that order; junction bases with no gene match: 7. The CDR3 is 16 amino acids. The CDR3 DNA reads TGTGCCAGCAGCTTAGTTCGGCTAGCGGGAGTTGAGACCCAGTACTTC. Its protein is CASSLVRLAGVETQYF.

This clonotype was seen a few times. The chain links TRBV11-2 to TRBJ1-1; D perhaps matches TRBD1 (5 bases). V lost 2 bases and J lost 4, with 11 bases in between. The germline CDR1 and CDR2 sequences are SGHAT and FQNNGV. This CDR3 contains 14 residues. Here the CDR3 DNA reads TGTGCCAGCAGCTTAATAGGGGTGGGCACTGAAGCTTTCTTT. It yields the protein CASSLIGVGTEAFF.

This clonotype was detected many times. The chain combines TRBV7-9 with TRBJ2-4; D ambiguous. From germline, CDR1 is SEHNR and CDR2 FQNEAQ (reference sequence). The V and J ends lost 0 bases and 5 bases respectively, with 5 bases between them. The CDR3 is 13 amino acids. In nucleotides, the CDR3 is TGTGCCAGCAGCTTAGCCACGGAAAACATTCAGTACTTC. Translated: CASSLATENIQYF.

This clonotype was picked up many times. The CDR3 DNA reads TGCGCCAGCAGTCTCCGGGGGCAGAACACTGAAGCTTTCTTT. Protein sequence: CASSLRGQNTEAFF. The V call is TRBV5-1, the J call TRBJ1-1; tentatively, D is TRBD1 (6 bases). Germline loops: CDR1 SGHRS, CDR2 YFSETQ. CDR3 length: 14 residues. Trimming removed 5 bases at V and 1 base at J, with 12 bases between.

The chain has TRBV4-2 and TRBJ1-6; D uncertain. V dropped 1 base and J dropped 1 base, with 14 bases sitting between them. This CDR3 has 18 residues. Per germline, CDR1 LGHNA and CDR2 YNFKEQ. The CDR3 sequence is CASSQVLVGESYNSPLHF. The DNA for the CDR3 is TGTGCCAGCAGCCAAGTCCTGGTTGGAGAATCCTATAATTCACCCCTCCACTTT.

CDR3: CASSLAASQETQYF. The CDR3 nucleotides are TGTGCCAGCAGCTTAGCGGCGTCCCAAGAGACCCAGTACTTC. The chain uses TRBV7-2 and TRBJ2-5; D gene uncertain. This CDR3 contains 14 residues. CDR1 and CDR2 from the germline V gene are SGHTA and FQGNSA. V shed 0 bases and J shed 1 base, with 6 bases lying between them.

The chain joins TRBV15 to TRBJ2-7; 7 bases line up with TRBD1. The length of the CDR3 is 15 residues. Trimming removed 3 bases from V and 3 bases from J; junction bases left unmatched: 8. Germline CDR1 and CDR2: LNHNV and YYDKDF (reference sequence). The CDR3 DNA follows: TGTGCCACCAGCAGGGACAGGTCCCTACTCTACGAGCAGTACTTC. It translates to CATSRDRSLLYEQYF. Full variable domain (rest looked up from reference TRBV15 and TRBJ2-7): DAMVIQNPRYQVTQFGKPVTLSCSQTLNHNVMYWYQQKSSQAPKLLFHYYDKDFNNEADTPDNFQSRRPNTSFCFLDIRSPGLGDTAMYLCATSRDRSLLYEQYFGPGTRLTVT.

V is TRBV20-1 and J is TRBJ2-5; 10 bases align to TRBD2. The germline CDR1 and CDR2 sequences are DFQATT and SNEGSKA (reference sequence). V shed 3 bases, J shed 5 bases, and the junction held 6 bases outside the gene matches. The CDR3 length is 14 residues. In nucleotides, the CDR3 is TGCAGTGCTAGCCGGACTAGCGGCGGTGAGACCCAGTACTTC. Translated, it gives CSASRTSGGETQYF.

This clonotype was counted between two and nine times. The chain combines TRBV18 with TRBJ2-5; D unresolved. Germline assignment: CDR1 KGHSH and CDR2 LQKENI. Between the trimmed V and J ends, which lost 6 bases and 3 bases, there was a span of 14 bases. The CDR3 runs 14 residues. In DNA form, the CDR3 reads TGTGCCAGCTCCACCGATGTAGGAAAAGAGACCCAGTACTTC. It translates to CASSTDVGKETQYF.

This clonotype was observed a few times. J is TRBJ2-7 and V is TRBV6-5, with D perhaps TRBD1 (5 bases). Germline CDR1 and CDR2: MNHEY and SVGAGI. The CDR3 has 15 amino acids. The V end lost 0 bases, the J end lost 3 bases, and 12 bases lay between the germline ends. The CDR3 DNA reads as TGTGCCAGCAGTTACTCGAGGCAGGGTTACTACGAGCAGTACTTC. This gives the protein CASSYSRQGYYEQYF.

This clonotype has a handful of counts. The V gene is TRBV10-3, the J gene TRBJ1-2, with D maybe TRBD1 (5 bases). The ends were cut back, 6 bases at V and 2 bases at J, with 13 bases in the middle. This CDR3 has 14 amino acids. Per germline, CDR1 ENHRY and CDR2 SYGVKD. The CDR3 bases are TGTGCCATCAGCGAAGGGACTCAGAACTATGGCTACACCTTC. Its translation is CAISEGTQNYGYTF.

The table lists this clonotype with a few counts. The rearrangement uses TRBV27 and TRBJ2-7; tentatively, D is TRBD1 or TRBD2 (6 bases each). The germline V and J ends were trimmed by 4 bases and 6 bases, with 13 bases remaining between them. This CDR3 contains 13 residues. Germline CDR1 and CDR2: MNHEY and SMNVEV (reference sequence). The CDR3 DNA reads as TGTGCCAGCAGTTACGGGGGCAGGGTCGAGCAGTACTTC. Amino acid sequence: CASSYGGRVEQYF.

This clonotype showed up just a few times. This chain uses TRBV28 with TRBJ2-3; 15 positions agree with TRBD2. V was clipped by 6 bases and J by 6 bases; unmatched bases: 7. CDR1 and CDR2 from the germline V gene are MDHEN and SYDVKM. The CDR3 length is 16 residues. The CDR3: CASSKGTSGRMDTQYF. The DNA for the CDR3 is TGTGCCAGCAGCAAAGGGACTAGCGGGAGGATGGATACGCAGTATTTT.

In this sample, this clonotype turned up a few times. The chain recombines TRBV12-3 or TRBV12-4 with TRBJ1-2, with a tentative D call TRBD1 (5 bases). V gave up 3 bases and J gave up 8 bases, with 16 bases separating them. The CDR3 contains 14 residues. The CDR3 here is CASSLGDRMRGYTF. CDR3 bases: TGTGCCAGCAGTTTGGGGGACCGAATGAGGGGCTACACCTTC.

This clonotype was seen only a few times. The chain is built from TRBV20-1 and TRBJ1-2; TRBD1 is a possible D gene (6 bases). Trimming pared 0 bases from V and 0 bases from J, leaving 8 bases between. This CDR3 spans 14 amino acids. Germline CDR1 is DFQATT and CDR2 is SNEGSKA (reference sequence). CDR3 sequence: CSARETGSNYGYTF. Here the CDR3 DNA reads TGCAGTGCTAGAGAGACAGGCTCTAACTATGGCTACACCTTC.

Ten or more counts support this clonotype. The CDR3 spells CASSPGPGAYNEQFF. DNA of the CDR3: TGCGCCAGCAGCCCTGGGCCGGGGGCCTACAATGAGCAGTTCTTC. The chain carries TRBV5-1 and TRBJ2-1; D perhaps matches TRBD2 (6 bases). This CDR3 contains 15 residues. Trimming took 4 bases from V and 2 from J, leaving 13 bases between them. Germline loops: CDR1 SGHRS, CDR2 YFSETQ. Together with reference TRBV5-1 and TRBJ2-1, the CDR3 gives the full variable domain: KAGVTQTPRYLIKTRGQQVTLSCSPISGHRSVSWYQQTPGQGLQFLFEYFSETQRNKGNFPGRFSGRQFSNSRSEMNVSTLELGDSALYLCASSPGPGAYNEQFFGPGTRLTVL.

The V call is TRBV29-1, the J call TRBJ1-1, with 7 bases fitting TRBD1. Trimming took 4 bases from V and 2 from J; bases not matched to a gene: 1. From germline, CDR1 is SQVTM and CDR2 ANQGSEA. The CDR3 is 12 residues long. In DNA, the CDR3 is TGCAGCGTTGCAGGGGGAAACACTGAAGCTTTCTTT. Translated, it gives CSVAGGNTEAFF.

The rearrangement joins TRBV10-2 to TRBJ2-2; D might be TRBD1 (6 bases). Trimming cost V 2 bases and J 6 bases, with 13 bases left between them. Germline CDR1 and CDR2: WSHSY and SAAADI. The CDR3 is 15 amino acids. The CDR3 sequence: CASSEKAGVAGELFF. The DNA of the CDR3 is TGCGCCAGCAGTGAGAAGGCAGGGGTGGCCGGGGAGCTGTTTTTT.

The chain couples TRBV6-5 to TRBJ2-5; D is unclear. V was shortened by 8 bases and J by 5 bases, with 12 bases between the two germline ends. This CDR3 region has 12 residues. The V gene's germline CDR1 is MNHEY and CDR2 SVGAGI. The CDR3 nucleotides are TGTGCCAGCCGCAGTGAGACGGAGACCCAGTACTTC. Translating it yields CASRSETETQYF.

The chain combines TRBV18 with TRBJ2-7; the D gene is possibly TRBD1 (5 bases). The germline CDR1 and CDR2 sequences are KGHSH and LQKENI. The CDR3 consists of 14 residues. The V and J ends lost 8 bases and 0 bases respectively, with 14 bases between them. CDR3 amino acids: CASTQQVNSYEQYF. Here the CDR3 DNA reads TGTGCCAGCACTCAACAGGTTAACTCCTACGAGCAGTACTTC. Combining the CDR3 with reference TRBV18 and TRBJ2-7 gives the whole variable domain NAGVMQNPRHLVRRRGQEARLRCSPMKGHSHVYWYRQLPEEGLKFMVYLQKENIIDESGMPKERFSAEFPKEGPSILRIQQVVRGDSAAYFCASTQQVNSYEQYFGPGTRLTVT.

This clonotype appeared a few times. The rearrangement uses TRBV12-3 or TRBV12-4 and TRBJ2-1; TRBD2 is a possible D gene (6 bases). The CDR3 loop spans 14 amino acids. V lost 4 bases to trimming and J lost 9 bases, with 16 bases between them. The CDR3 DNA reads as TGTGCCAGCAGTTGGGGACTCCCGCCGGCTGAGCAGTTCTTC. Translation: CASSWGLPPAEQFF.

This sequence joins TRBV14 and TRBJ2-1; D is unclear. The germline V and J ends were trimmed by 0 bases and 4 bases, with 22 bases remaining between them. The CDR3 runs 19 residues. Germline V CDR1 and CDR2: SGHDN, FVKESK. In DNA, the CDR3 is TGTGCCAGCAGCCAAGATCGGTGGGGTCATCAATCCTATTACAATGAGCAGTTCTTC. The encoded protein is CASSQDRWGHQSYYNEQFF.

The rearrangement links TRBV29-1 to TRBJ2-7, with D perhaps TRBD2 (5 bases). The CDR3 extends over 11 amino acids. CDR1 is SQVTM and CDR2 is ANQGSEA in the germline V gene. The V end lost 5 bases, the J end lost 5 bases, and 10 bases lay between the germline ends. In DNA, the CDR3 is TGCAGCGTTTCCGGGGTACACGAGCAGTACTTC. This translates into CSVSGVHEQYF.

As DNA, the CDR3 is TGTGCCAGCAGCTACGGGACGCCGAAAACTGCCTACGAGCAGTACTTC. Protein sequence: CASSYGTPKTAYEQYF. This chain joins TRBV7-9 and TRBJ2-7; D is possibly TRBD1 or TRBD2 (5 bases each). The V and J ends lost 4 bases and 2 bases respectively, with 18 bases between them. CDR3 length: 16 residues. In germline, CDR1 is SEHNR, CDR2 FQNEAQ (reference sequence).

J is TRBJ2-7 and V is TRBV5-1; 8 bases fit TRBD2. V dropped 6 bases and J dropped 5; count of bases not matched to a gene: 7. The CDR3 has 13 amino acids. The V gene's germline CDR1 is SGHRS and CDR2 YFSETQ. CDR3 sequence: CASKGGTSHEQYF. In nucleotides, the CDR3 is TGCGCCAGCAAGGGCGGGACTAGTCACGAGCAGTACTTC.

The chain couples TRBV4-3 to TRBJ2-3; 10 nucleotides line up with TRBD1. The germline CDR1 and CDR2 sequences are LGHNA and YSLEER. The CDR3 runs 18 residues. V lost 3 bases and J lost 4; bases outside the gene matches: 13. The CDR3 bases are TGCGCCAGCAGCCACCCCGGATGGGGACAGGGGTCTTCAGATACGCAGTATTTT. Its translation is CASSHPGWGQGSSDTQYF.

This clonotype was found a few times. The genes are TRBV11-2 and TRBJ2-2; D tentatively fits TRBD1 or TRBD2 (5 bases each). This CDR3 spans 12 amino acids. Germline V CDR1 and CDR2: SGHAT, FQNNGV. The V end lost 6 bases, the J end lost 7 bases, and 9 bases lay between the germline ends. The CDR3 sequence: CASRGVGGELFF. CDR3 in DNA: TGTGCCAGCAGGGGGGTTGGCGGGGAGCTGTTTTTT.

V is TRBV5-4 and J is TRBJ2-2, with TRBD2 matching 10 bases. CDR1 and CDR2 (germline): SGHNT, YYREEE (reference sequence). CDR3 length equals 16 residues. Germline trimming cut 5 bases from V and 2 bases from J; bases unmatched to any gene: 6. CDR3 DNA: TGTGCCAGCAGTCGTGGACTAGCGGAAAACACCGGGGAGCTGTTTTTT. It yields the protein CASSRGLAENTGELFF.